One sample yielded the 13 T cell receptor beta chains listed below, sequenced in a study of blood T cell repertoires in COVID-19 (dated by TCRdb to 2019 to 2021). Libraries were made using the immunoSEQ multiplex PCR assay. The immuneACCESS repertoire file appears here via TCRdb, limited to in-frame rearrangements. These files lack a portion of the clones; in checked studies, under half of the deficit traces to unresolved V genes, and the cause of the others is not known. The sample yields around 75,000 clones; roughly 90% were counted once. The ten largest account for around 0.6% of the sample. Sequencing was carried out using peripheral blood. All receptors derive from a man aged 55-75 years with acute or convalescent COVID-19.

The CDR3 protein is CASSAGTTRTGELFF. CDR3 DNA: TGTGCCAGCAGCGCAGGGACAACCAGAACCGGGGAGCTGTTTTTT. This chain uses TRBV5-4 with TRBJ2-2; D is possibly TRBD1 (6 bases). The germline V gene encodes CDR1 SGHNT and CDR2 YYREEE (reference sequence). Between the trimmed V and J ends, which lost 4 bases and 5 bases, there was a span of 15 bases. The CDR3 loop spans 15 amino acids.

This rearrangement joins TRBV5-8 to TRBJ2-3; 11 positions agree with TRBD2. Looked up from germline, CDR1 is SGHTS and CDR2 is YDEGEE. The V and J ends lost 0 bases and 2 bases, in that order; junction bases with no gene match: 2. The CDR3 has 16 residues. This CDR3 is CASSLGLAGFTDTQYF. CDR3 nucleotides: TGTGCCAGCAGCTTGGGACTAGCGGGGTTCACAGATACGCAGTATTTT.

This clone appeared once. The chain employs TRBV7-3 and TRBJ2-2; 7 nucleotides agree with TRBD1. This CDR3 comprises 13 residues. The germline gives CDR1 SGHTA, CDR2 FQGTGA. Losses at the gene ends were 4 bases for V and 5 bases for J; bases not matched to a gene: 1. The CDR3 sequence: CASSSQGTGELFF. CDR3 sequence (DNA): TGTGCCAGCAGCTCACAGGGGACCGGGGAGCTGTTTTTT.

The genes are TRBV11-1 and TRBJ1-6; 7 nucleotides line up with TRBD1. V lost 4 bases to trimming and J lost 9 bases; unmatched junction nucleotides: 6. Germline-derived CDR1 and CDR2 are SGHAT and FQDESV (reference sequence). This CDR3 contains 14 residues. The CDR3 DNA sequence: TGTGCCAGCAGCTCAGACAGGGCGGGTTCACCCCTCCACTTT. Protein: CASSSDRAGSPLHF.

The CDR3 protein is CASSSRVGNTIYF. Written as DNA, the CDR3 is TGTGCCAGCAGCTCCCGGGTCGGAAACACCATATATTTT. The chain combines TRBV5-6 with TRBJ1-3; unclear D gene. The CDR3 has 13 residues. Germline-derived CDR1 and CDR2 are SGHDT and YYEEEE. V lost 3 bases and J lost 4, with 8 bases in between.

The chain employs TRBV7-9 and TRBJ2-3, with 10 bases aligning to TRBD2. V gave up 6 bases and J gave up 5 bases; unmatched junction bases: 11. The CDR3 spans 16 residues. Germline V gene sequence: CDR1 SEHNR, CDR2 FQNEAQ (reference sequence). As DNA, the CDR3 is TGTGCCAGCAGAACCACTAGCGGGGTGGGCGGAGATACGCAGTATTTT. Amino acids: CASRTTSGVGGDTQYF.

The V call is TRBV4-1, the J call TRBJ1-4, with TRBD1 as a possible D gene (6 bases). CDR1 and CDR2 (germline): MGHRA, YSYEKL. This CDR3 spans 17 amino acids. V lost 0 bases and J 7 bases, leaving 18 bases between the germline ends. CDR3 nucleotides: TGCGCCAGCAGCCAAGACCCCGGCGGGGGGCTAATTGAAAAACTGTTTTTT. Translated: CASSQDPGGGLIEKLFF.

The V gene is TRBV11-2, the J gene TRBJ1-3, with 7 bases identical to TRBD1. Germline trimming cut 6 bases from V and 1 base from J; bases unmatched to any gene: 6. This CDR3 has 15 residues. Germline CDR1 and CDR2: SGHAT and FQNNGV. CDR3 loop: CASREQGTSGNTIYF. In nucleotides, the CDR3 is TGTGCCAGCAGGGAACAGGGGACGTCTGGAAACACCATATATTTT.

The chain joins TRBV19 to TRBJ2-7; 12 bases agree with TRBD2. Germline V gene sequence: CDR1 LNHDA, CDR2 SQIVND (reference sequence). V gave up 6 bases and J gave up 7 bases; unmatched junction bases: 10. This CDR3 spans 15 amino acids. The CDR3 nucleotides read TGTGCCAGTAGCTCAAGACTAGCGGGGGTGTGGGAGCAGTACTTC. This translates into CASSSRLAGVWEQYF.

The CDR3 sequence: CATSPGLARYEQFF. The CDR3 DNA sequence: TGTGCCACCAGCCCAGGCCTAGCGAGGTATGAGCAGTTCTTC. The chain has TRBV15 and TRBJ2-1; possibly TRBD2 for D (6 bases). The CDR3 spans 14 residues. Germline CDR1 LNHNV, CDR2 YYDKDF (reference sequence). Trimming pared 5 bases from V and 8 bases from J, leaving 16 bases between.

This clone has only a few counts. The chain carries TRBV27 and TRBJ2-3, with TRBD2 matching 11 bases. Germline trimming cut 6 bases from V and 3 bases from J; bases unmatched to any gene: 5. The CDR3 runs to 15 residues. Germline V gives CDR1 MNHEY, CDR2 SMNVEV (reference sequence). CDR3 nucleotide sequence: TGTGCCAGCAGCGGACTAGCGGGCTTAACAGATACGCAGTATTTT. It specifies CASSGLAGLTDTQYF.

This clone was observed a few times. V is TRBV2 and J is TRBJ1-2, with 7 positions matching TRBD1. There are 17 residues in the CDR3. The trim removed 3 bases at V and 3 bases at J, leaving 13 bases unmatched. Germline CDR1 is SNHLY and CDR2 is FYNNEI. In DNA form, the CDR3 reads TGTGCCAGCAGTGATAGCAGGGGGAAGAGTTTCGACTATGGCTACACCTTC. It is translated as CASSDSRGKSFDYGYTF.

V is TRBV2 and J is TRBJ2-3, with 8 bases fitting TRBD2. V dropped 10 bases and J dropped 1; count of bases not matched to a gene: 4. Per germline, CDR1 SNHLY and CDR2 FYNNEI. The length of the CDR3 is 13 residues. The CDR3 coding sequence is TGTGCCACCCGGGGGGGCGGCACAGATACGCAGTATTTT. It is translated as CATRGGGTDTQYF.